This T cell receptor beta chain was sequenced for a study of blood T cells in healthy people across ages. About the research overall: Through template switching, about one barcoded beta molecule was captured per two T cells, as measured in model experiments. Study findings and constraints: Roughly linear declines in TCR beta diversity per million T cells occurred with age.

Remarks on this clonotype: Its antigen is not known. One end of the junction fails to match germline, which may point to a read error.

Per germline, CDR1 SGHTA and CDR2 FQGNSA. The CDR3 consists of 15 residues. A second PCR, run for about 7 to 11 cycles, used a sample-barcoded 5' primer plus a J-beta primer mix. Through a template-switch adaptor with 12 random nucleotides, each cDNA molecule received a tag. MiXCR, applied by TCRdb to the 5' RACE reads, yields one record per CDR3 protein. The repertoire holds around 1,800,000 distinct CDR3 sequences, about 39% seen once, with 23% in the top ten. This clonotype was obtained from a human donor in good health. Sequencing input: blood. The chain is built from TRBV7-2 and TRBJ2-7; D call uncertain. The CDR3 here is CDSTLLIGSFYEQYF. The CDR3 nucleotides are TGTGACAGCACCCTCTTAATAGGGTCTTTCTACGAGCAGTACTTC. The whole variable domain, filled in from reference TRBV7-2 and TRBJ2-7, reads GAGVSQSPSNKVTEKGKDVELRCDPISGHTALYWYRQSLGQGLEFLIYFQGNSAPDKSGLPSDRFSAERTGGSVSTLTIQRTQQEDSAVYLCDSTLLIGSFYEQYFGPGTRLTVT.